The 8 T cell receptor beta chains in this list originate from one sample, sequenced in a study of T-cell reconstitution after alpha-beta-depleted transplantation in children. Unique molecular identifiers were incorporated when the TCRbeta library was constructed. TCRdb analysed the PCR reads with MiXCR anew, one entry per CDR3 protein. This table holds fewer than 150,000 distinct CDR3 sequences, approximately 8.7% found once. Sequencing was performed on PBMCs, mostly from graft donor cells, taken 180 days after TCRalphabeta/CD19-depleted stem cell transplant. These receptor sequences come from a girl less than two years old who had a stem cell transplant for combined immunodeficiency, so the T cells may come from the graft donor.

The table lists this clonotype with a few counts. The DNA of the CDR3 is TGTGCTAGTGGGAAACCGGGACTAGAGGCAGATACGCAGTATTTT. This encodes CASGKPGLEADTQYF. The chain employs TRBV12-5 and TRBJ2-3; 8 positions agree with TRBD2. The ends lost 6 bases at V and 4 bases at J; junction bases unmatched: 9. The germline CDR1 and CDR2 sequences are LGHNT and FRNRAP. CDR3 size: 15 residues.

This clonotype showed up just a few times. The CDR3 region is CASSQGGAYKKAKNIQYF. DNA for the CDR3: TGTGCCAGCAGCCAAGGTGGGGCCTACAAAAAAGCCAAAAACATTCAGTACTTC. V gene TRBV4-2 combines with J gene TRBJ2-4; TRBD1 is a possible D gene (5 bases). Germline assignment: CDR1 LGHNA and CDR2 YNFKEQ. Trimming removed 1 base at V and 0 bases at J, with 16 bases between. The CDR3 consists of 18 residues.

In this sample, this clonotype turned up a few times. The chain has TRBV29-1 and TRBJ1-2, with TRBD1 identical over 7 bases. The CDR3 extends over 13 amino acids. Germline CDR1 reads SQVTM; CDR2 reads ANQGSEA. V lost 6 bases to trimming and J lost 4 bases; unmatched junction nucleotides: 8. The DNA of the CDR3 is TGCAGCGTCTCTAGACAGGGTCCCTATGGCTACACCTTC. Translating gives CSVSRQGPYGYTF.

CDR3 in DNA: TGTGCCAGCTCGGGACCAAGGAGCTACGAGCAGTACTTC. This sequence encodes CASSGPRSYEQYF. This chain joins TRBV21-1 and TRBJ2-7; TRBD1, the D gene given by the table, was not confirmed from the DNA. TRBV21-1 is deemed a pseudogene. The CDR3 runs to 13 residues.

This clonotype was counted only a few times. The V and J genes are TRBV20-1 and TRBJ2-7; 9 bases fit TRBD2. Looked up from germline, CDR1 is DFQATT and CDR2 is SNEGSKA (reference sequence). The CDR3 has 15 amino acids. Trimming at V came to 3 bases and at J to 3 bases, leaving 9 bases not matched to a gene. CDR3 DNA: TGCAGTGCTAGGACGGCGGCGGGGGGGGTCTACGAGCAGTACTTC. It translates to CSARTAAGGVYEQYF.

This clonotype was detected a few times. The gene calls are TRBV4-1 and TRBJ2-1, with 11 bases matching TRBD2. This CDR3 is built from 17 residues. V lost 2 bases to trimming and J lost 4 bases; unmatched junction nucleotides: 7. Germline V gives CDR1 MGHRA, CDR2 YSYEKL. The CDR3 here is CASSQLLLAGVYNEQFF. CDR3 bases: TGCGCCAGCAGCCAACTTTTACTAGCGGGAGTTTACAATGAGCAGTTCTTC.

This chain links TRBV7-2 with TRBJ2-7, with TRBD1 matching over 7 bases. The CDR3 length is 14 residues. The V gene's germline CDR1 is SGHTA and CDR2 FQGNSA. After removal of 5 bases from V and 2 bases from J, the junction contained 6 bases not matched to a gene. CDR3 in DNA: TGTGCCAGCAGCGCCGGACAGGCCGCCTACGAGCAGTACTTC. It encodes CASSAGQAAYEQYF.

This clonotype was detected only a few times. This chain uses TRBV18 with TRBJ1-1; D is uncertain. Deletions cut 6 bases from V and 0 bases from J, with 8 bases between. The CDR3 spans 13 residues. The germline V gene encodes CDR1 KGHSH and CDR2 LQKENI. CDR3 sequence reads: CASSQQLNTEAFF. The CDR3 nucleotides read TGTGCCAGCTCTCAACAGCTGAACACTGAAGCTTTCTTT.